Given below is one T cell receptor beta chain in context. V dropped 6 bases and J dropped 4; count of bases not matched to a gene: 5. Germline values: CDR1 MNHNY, CDR2 SVGAGI (reference sequence). The CDR3 runs 13 residues. Sequenced by immunoSEQ multiplex PCR; TCRdb stores in-frame clones only, minus some. The sample comprises just under 60,000 clones, roughly 93% of which are singletons, and about 19% rests with the top ten. The data belong to a study of human versus mouse CDR3 diversity and MHC coevolution. Study-wide context: Valid reads per sample ranged from 0.6 x 10^7 to 1.6 x 10^7.

The origin of this receptor is a person between 55 and 69 years old in good health. What was sequenced was naive CD4+ T cells from blood. As for subset: CD45RO-negative CD62L-positive naive CD4 T cells. The genes are TRBV6-6 and TRBJ1-1, with 7 bases identical to TRBD1. CDR3 sequence (DNA): TGTGCCAGCAGAAACAGGGGAGGCACTGAAGCTTTCTTT. Its translation is CASRNRGGTEAFF.